The rows below give T cell receptor beta chains drawn from one sample of a study of blood T cell repertoires in COVID-19. Profiled with immunoSEQ multiplex PCR; TCRdb holds only in-frame clones, not every one. The sample consists of around 150,000 clones, approximately 84% of them appearing once. Sequenced sample: peripheral blood. The receptors here all came from a man between 65 and 79 years old with acute or convalescent COVID-19. Both conserved end residues are part of each CDR3. A D gene is named only where the DNA matches it firmly.

V	J	D	DNA	CDR3
TRBV11-2	TRBJ1-2	TRBD1	TGTGCCAGCAGCGGGACAGGACCTAACTATGGCTACACCTTC	CASSGTGPNYGYTF
TRBV5-4	TRBJ1-2	TRBD1	TGTGCCAGCAGCCCTGGACAGGGTCGATATGGCTACACCTTC	CASSPGQGRYGYTF
TRBV14	TRBJ1-4	NA	TGTGCCAGCAGCCAAAACCCGGGAAACCAGATGGGAAAACTGTTTTTT	CASSQNPGNQMGKLFF
TRBV2	TRBJ2-2	NA	TGTGCCAGCACGGCGGGCTCGAACACCGGGGAGCTGTTTTTT	CASTAGSNTGELFF
TRBV7-3	TRBJ2-5	TRBD2	TGTGCCAGCAGCGCTAATAGCGGGGGCCGGGAGACCCAGTACTTC	CASSANSGGRETQYF
TRBV5-4	TRBJ1-2	NA	TGTGCCAGCAGCGTCAGGGGTGGCTACACCTTC	CASSVRGGYTF
TRBV5-1	TRBJ1-3	TRBD1	TGCGCCAGCAGCTCGAACCCCCCGGGACAGGGATCTGGAAACACCATATATTTT	CASSSNPPGQGSGNTIYF
TRBV5-1	TRBJ1-1	TRBD1	TGCGCCAGCAGCGCGAGGACAGGGAGGTTCGACACTGAAGCTTTCTTT	CASSARTGRFDTEAFF
TRBV20-1	TRBJ2-7	NA	TGCAGTGCTAGTGAAGGACCCAGAGGGGGCGAGCAGTACTTC	CSASEGPRGGEQYF
TRBV19	TRBJ2-2	TRBD1	TGTGCCAGTAGTGCCCCCGGGACAGGGATTCGGGGGACCGGGGAGCTGTTTTTT	CASSAPGTGIRGTGELFF
TRBV28	TRBJ2-6	TRBD1	TGTGCCAGCAGTCCACGACAGGGGGCTCCCTTGGGGGGGGCCAACGTCCTGACTTTC	CASSPRQGAPLGGANVLTF
TRBV19	TRBJ1-6	TRBD1	TGTGCCAGTAGTGCCACAGGGGGAGGTTATTCACCCCTCCACTTT	CASSATGGGYSPLHF
TRBV15	TRBJ2-7	NA	TGTGCCACCAGCAGAGACATCTACGAGCAGTACTTC	CATSRDIYEQYF
TRBV10-3	TRBJ2-1	TRBD2	TGTGCCATCGGGAGTAGCGGGAATACCTACAATGAGCAGTTCTTC	CAIGSSGNTYNEQFF
TRBV3-1/TRBV3-2	TRBJ2-1	TRBD2	TGTGCCAGCAGCCAAGATCTGGGCGGGAGCCCCAACAATGAGCAGTTCTTC	CASSQDLGGSPNNEQFF
TRBV25-1	TRBJ2-1	NA	TGTGCCAGCAGTGAATTTGGGGCTACCACCTTCTACAATGAGCAGTTCTTC	CASSEFGATTFYNEQFF
TRBV3-1/TRBV3-2	TRBJ2-1	NA	TGTGCCAGCAGCCAAGGGGAGAGCTCCTACAATGAGCAGTTCTTC	CASSQGESSYNEQFF
TRBV6-5	TRBJ1-3	NA	TGTGCCAGCAGGACGCAGGGCCCTGGAAACACCATATATTTT	CASRTQGPGNTIYF
TRBV28	TRBJ1-5	NA	TGTGCCAGCGTCAGCCGAGACAGAATTAATCAGCCCCAGCATTTT	CASVSRDRINQPQHF
TRBV7-3	TRBJ1-2	NA	TGTGCCAGCAGCTTACTCCCTAACTATGGCTACACCTTC	CASSLLPNYGYTF
TRBV7-8	TRBJ1-1	TRBD1	TGTGCCAGCAGCTTATTTGCCAGGGGGCTCGCTGAAGCTTTCTTT	CASSLFARGLAEAFF